This TCR beta chain was identified in a study of T cell changes during pregnancy in multiple sclerosis. The table came from immunoSEQ multiplex PCR; TCRdb's copy has only in-frame clones and leaves some out. The table lists 75,000 to 80,000 clones, about 93% of them singletons. With 2 bases removed from V and 4 bases from J, the gap between germline ends came to 5 bases. The germline V gene encodes CDR1 LNHDA and CDR2 SQIVND (reference sequence). The CDR3 runs to 13 residues. The TCR comes from a female donor in good health, enrolled as a control in a pregnancy study. The specimen comprised peripheral blood, sampled after pregnancy. This chain joins TRBV19 and TRBJ2-2; D gene uncertain. CDR3 in amino acids: CASSIYSTGELFF. The CDR3 nucleotides are TGTGCCAGTAGTATATACAGCACCGGGGAGCTGTTTTTT.